This record looks at one T cell receptor beta chain sequence and its context. This sample stems from a study of blood T cell repertoires in COVID-19. The wider study: COVID-19 samples, acute and convalescent, were from the United States, Italy and Spain.

CDR1 and CDR2 from the germline V gene are SGDLS and YYNGEE. V shed 0 bases and J shed 0 bases, with 12 bases lying between them. The CDR3 extends over 16 amino acids. Original processing notes: Nucleated cell counts were estimated from reference gene primer amplification. Data came from immunoSEQ multiplex PCR; TCRdb stores just in-frame clones and leaves some out. The V and J calls and the clone size are those of that table, but D and trimming were determined from the DNA. The sample has around 140,000 clones; roughly 86% are singletons. The sequencing sample was made of peripheral blood. The chain is built from TRBV9 and TRBJ2-5; D is unclear. The source of this sequence is a woman aged 70 to 79 with COVID-19, enrolled during active disease. In DNA form, the CDR3 reads TGTGCCAGCAGCGTAGGTGCACAGCTGTACCAAGAGACCCAGTACTTC. Translated: CASSVGAQLYQETQYF.